Described below is a single T cell receptor beta chain sequence and its context. Sequencing was performed with immunoSEQ multiplex PCR; in TCRdb, only in-frame clones are kept and a portion is missing. The sample consists of about 41,000 clones, roughly 90% of them appearing once. CDR3 length equals 14 residues. V shed 3 bases, J shed 2 bases, and the junction held 5 bases outside the gene matches. Looked up from germline, CDR1 is SGHDT and CDR2 is YYEEEE. This specimen belongs to a study of T cell changes during pregnancy in multiple sclerosis. Here the sequenced sample was CD8+ T cells from peripheral blood mononuclear cells, taken in the third trimester of pregnancy. The sequence derives from a female donor with multiple sclerosis, enrolled in a pregnancy study. The rearrangement joins TRBV5-6 to TRBJ2-7, with TRBD2 matching over 7 bases. The chain's CDR3 is CASSWGTNTYEQYF. CDR3 sequence (DNA): TGTGCCAGCAGCTGGGGGACTAATACCTACGAGCAGTACTTC. The full variable domain, with the rest looked up from reference TRBV5-6 and TRBJ2-7, is DAGVTQSPTHLIKTRGQQVTLRCSPKSGHDTVSWYQQALGQGPQFIFQYYEEEERQRGNFPDRFSGHQFPNYSSELNVNALLLGDSALYLCASSWGTNTYEQYFGPGTRLTVT.